This T cell receptor (beta chain) was observed in a study of blood T cell repertoires in COVID-19 (dated by TCRdb to 2020 to 2021). About the investigation overall: Samples from collaborators originated in the United States, Italy and Spain and spanned both the acute and convalescent phases of COVID-19. The material from the prospective study consisted of cDNA or gDNA derived from T cells, B-cell-depleted T cells, or PBMCs. Deeply sampled blood TCRbeta repertoires from subjects exposed to, actively infected with, or recovered from COVID-19 were included in the dataset. A freely available public database, intended as a resource for researchers studying the immune response to SARS-CoV-2, is where the repertoires were released. Samples came from the ongoing ImmuneRACE study (first 160 participants) plus 1,254 subjects from 6 global collaborators. Nearly every sample came with metadata listing a de-identified subject ID, COVID-19 status, age in years and sex. HLA class I and class II types, where available, came from metadata supplied by the sample provider rather than from assay-based typing.

The paper's findings and limits, for the study overall: Clinical and demographic metadata were provided uncurated, with the amount varying by source and participant.

For this chain, trimming is 8 bases at the V end and 3 bases at the J end, and the number of junction bases without a gene match is 10. From the cysteine through the phenylalanine, the CDR3 covers 14 amino acids. Only the CDR3 portion is preserved as DNA: 42 bases, with reading frame beginning at the first base. As encoded in the germline V gene, CDR1 is SGHNT while CDR2 is YENEEA. Comment on this clone: This receptor's antigen is unknown. One base away there is no much larger clone; base qualities are not given.

A second Seattle source provided samples from volunteer blood donors who had recovered from COVID-19. Collaborating institutions collected whole blood in K2EDTA tubes following their own protocols. Collaborator samples were shipped for TCRbeta analysis as frozen whole blood, isolated PBMCs, or DNA extracted from either sample type. The immunoSEQ Assay, a bias-controlled multiplex PCR, was used to amplify TCRbeta CDR3 regions from genomic DNA. In the authors' own workflow: The number of nucleated cells in each sample was estimated by amplification of reference gene primers within the assay. Sequence reads were collapsed and filtered to measure the absolute abundance of every unique TCRbeta CDR3 rearrangement. Productive Simpson clonality was computed per sample as the square root of Simpson's diversity index over productive rearrangements. Held by TCRdb, this immuneACCESS table contains in-frame sequences only and omits some clones. Under half of the omission traces to an unresolved V gene where checked; the cause of the rest is unknown. V and J calls and clone size come straight from that table; D and trimming were deduced from the DNA. The sample profile shows 250,000 to 300,000 clones; around 90% of them were found once. The ten largest clones capture approximately 0.94% of the sample.

In this chain, TRBV11-3 is recombined with TRBJ2-7, with TRBD2 identical over 7 junction bases. Sample: peripheral blood. The origin of this receptor is a middle-aged woman who had recovered from COVID-19. The CDR3 in this case is CASPERGLCYEQYF. The DNA reads TGTGCCAGCCCCGAGCGGGGACTATGCTACGAGCAGTACTTC.